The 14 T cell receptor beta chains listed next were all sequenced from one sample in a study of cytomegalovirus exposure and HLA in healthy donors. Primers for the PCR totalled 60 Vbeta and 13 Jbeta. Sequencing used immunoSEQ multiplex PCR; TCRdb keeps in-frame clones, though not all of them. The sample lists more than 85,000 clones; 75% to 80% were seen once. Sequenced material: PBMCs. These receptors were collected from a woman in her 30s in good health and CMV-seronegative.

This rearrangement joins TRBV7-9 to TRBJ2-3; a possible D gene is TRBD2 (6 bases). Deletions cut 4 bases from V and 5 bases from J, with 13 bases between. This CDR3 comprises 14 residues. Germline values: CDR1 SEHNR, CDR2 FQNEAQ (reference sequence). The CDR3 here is CASSSGPGGDTQYF. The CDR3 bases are TGTGCCAGCAGCTCCGGGCCCGGGGGAGATACGCAGTATTTT.

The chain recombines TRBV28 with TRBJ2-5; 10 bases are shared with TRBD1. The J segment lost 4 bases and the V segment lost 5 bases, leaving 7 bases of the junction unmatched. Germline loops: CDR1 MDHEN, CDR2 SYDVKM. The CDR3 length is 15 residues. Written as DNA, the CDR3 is TGTGCCAGCAGTATCGACAGGGGGCGCCGAGAGACCCAGTACTTC. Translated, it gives CASSIDRGRRETQYF.

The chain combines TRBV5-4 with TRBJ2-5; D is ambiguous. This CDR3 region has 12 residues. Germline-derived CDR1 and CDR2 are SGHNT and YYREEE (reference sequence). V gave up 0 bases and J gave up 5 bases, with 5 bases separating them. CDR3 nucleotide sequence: TGTGCCAGCAGCTTGGCCGGTGAGACCCAGTACTTC. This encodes CASSLAGETQYF.

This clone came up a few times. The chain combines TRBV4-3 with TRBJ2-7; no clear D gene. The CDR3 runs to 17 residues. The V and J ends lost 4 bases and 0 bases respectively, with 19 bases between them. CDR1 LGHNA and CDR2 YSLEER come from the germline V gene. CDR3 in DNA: TGCGCCAGCAGCCCAACGTCCCCCAGCGCTTCCTCCTACGAGCAGTACTTC. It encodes CASSPTSPSASSYEQYF.

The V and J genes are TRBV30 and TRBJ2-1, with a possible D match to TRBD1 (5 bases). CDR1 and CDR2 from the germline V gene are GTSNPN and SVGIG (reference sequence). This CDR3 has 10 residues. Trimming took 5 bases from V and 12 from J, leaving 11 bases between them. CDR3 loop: CAWDQGAQFF. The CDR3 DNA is TGTGCCTGGGATCAAGGGGCGCAGTTCTTC.

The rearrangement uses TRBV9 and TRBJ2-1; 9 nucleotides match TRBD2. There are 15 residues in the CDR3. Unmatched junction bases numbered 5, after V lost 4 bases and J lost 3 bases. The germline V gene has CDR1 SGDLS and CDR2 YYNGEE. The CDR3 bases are TGTGCCAGCAGCCCGACTAGCGGAGTCTACAATGAGCAGTTCTTC. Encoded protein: CASSPTSGVYNEQFF.

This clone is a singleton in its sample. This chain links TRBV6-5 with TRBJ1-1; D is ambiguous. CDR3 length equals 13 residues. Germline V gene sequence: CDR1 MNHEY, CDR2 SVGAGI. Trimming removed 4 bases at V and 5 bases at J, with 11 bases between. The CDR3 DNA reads TGTGCCAGCAGTTTTGGGGAGGGAACTGAAGCTTTCTTT. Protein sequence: CASSFGEGTEAFF.

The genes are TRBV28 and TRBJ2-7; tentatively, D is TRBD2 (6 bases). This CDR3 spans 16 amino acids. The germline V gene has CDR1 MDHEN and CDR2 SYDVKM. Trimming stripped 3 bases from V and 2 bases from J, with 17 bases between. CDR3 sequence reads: CASSLGRAGLTYEQYF. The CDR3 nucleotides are TGTGCCAGCAGTTTGGGGCGTGCGGGACTGACCTACGAGCAGTACTTC.

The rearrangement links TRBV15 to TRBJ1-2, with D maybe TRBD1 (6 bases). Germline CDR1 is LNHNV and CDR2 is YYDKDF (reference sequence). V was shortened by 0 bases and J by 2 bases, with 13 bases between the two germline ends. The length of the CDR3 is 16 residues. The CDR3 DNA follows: TGTGCCACCAGCAGAGATGCAGCAACAGGGAACTATGGCTACACCTTC. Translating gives CATSRDAATGNYGYTF. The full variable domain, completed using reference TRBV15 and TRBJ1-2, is DAMVIQNPRYQVTQFGKPVTLSCSQTLNHNVMYWYQQKSSQAPKLLFHYYDKDFNNEADTPDNFQSRRPNTSFCFLDIRSPGLGDTAMYLCATSRDAATGNYGYTFGSGTRLTVV.

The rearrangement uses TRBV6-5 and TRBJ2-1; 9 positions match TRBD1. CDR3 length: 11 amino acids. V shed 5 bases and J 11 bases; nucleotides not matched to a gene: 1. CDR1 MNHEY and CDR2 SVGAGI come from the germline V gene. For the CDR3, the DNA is TGTGCCAGCAGTGGGACAGGGAAGCAGTTCTTC. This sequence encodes CASSGTGKQFF.

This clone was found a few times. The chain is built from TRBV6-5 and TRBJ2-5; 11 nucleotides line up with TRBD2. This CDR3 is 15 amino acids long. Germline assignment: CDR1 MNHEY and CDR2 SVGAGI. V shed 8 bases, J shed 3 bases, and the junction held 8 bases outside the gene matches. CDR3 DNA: TGTGCCAGCGCGGATCCGGGACTAGCGGAAGAGACCCAGTACTTC. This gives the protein CASADPGLAEETQYF.

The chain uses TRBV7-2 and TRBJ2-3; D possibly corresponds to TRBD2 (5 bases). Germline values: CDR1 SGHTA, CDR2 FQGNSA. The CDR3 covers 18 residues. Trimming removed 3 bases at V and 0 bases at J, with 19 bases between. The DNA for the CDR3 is TGTGCCAGCAGCTTCCCAGCGGACGGGTTATCTAGCACAGATACGCAGTATTTT. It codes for CASSFPADGLSSTDTQYF.

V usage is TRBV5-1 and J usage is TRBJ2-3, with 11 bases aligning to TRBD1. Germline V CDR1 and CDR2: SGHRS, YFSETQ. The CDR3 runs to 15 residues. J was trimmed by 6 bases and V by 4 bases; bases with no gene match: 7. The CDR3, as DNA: TGCGCCAGCAGCCGGACAGGGGGCCGCGCGGATACGCAGTATTTT. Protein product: CASSRTGGRADTQYF.

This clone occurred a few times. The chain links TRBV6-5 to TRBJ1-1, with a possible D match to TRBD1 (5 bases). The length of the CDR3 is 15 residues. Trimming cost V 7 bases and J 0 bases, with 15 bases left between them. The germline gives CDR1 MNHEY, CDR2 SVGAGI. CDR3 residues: CASTDYRTMNTEAFF. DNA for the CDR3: TGTGCCAGCACCGATTACAGGACCATGAACACTGAAGCTTTCTTT.